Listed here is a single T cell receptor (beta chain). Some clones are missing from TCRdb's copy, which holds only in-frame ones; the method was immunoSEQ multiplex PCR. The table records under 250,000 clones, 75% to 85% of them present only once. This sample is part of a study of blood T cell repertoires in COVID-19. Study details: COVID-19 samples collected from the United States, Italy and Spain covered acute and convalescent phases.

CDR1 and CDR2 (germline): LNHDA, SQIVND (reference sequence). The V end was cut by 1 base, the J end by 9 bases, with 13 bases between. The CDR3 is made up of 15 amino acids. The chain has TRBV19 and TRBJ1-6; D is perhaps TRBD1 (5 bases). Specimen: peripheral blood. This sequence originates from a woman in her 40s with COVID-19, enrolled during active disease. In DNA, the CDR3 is TGTGCCAGTAGTATAGGACAGACAATACGTTCACCCCTCCACTTT. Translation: CASSIGQTIRSPLHF.